A selection of T cell receptor beta chains follows, all from one sample in a study of T-cell reconstitution after alpha-beta-depleted transplantation in children. MiXCR, applied by TCRdb to the PCR reads, yields one record per CDR3 protein. This table holds over 550,000 distinct CDR3 sequences, 8% to 11% found once. Sequenced material: PBMCs from the stem cell graft donor, taken from the stem cell graft. These receptors were obtained from a human donor who donated a stem cell graft to a child with acute myeloid leukemia. Both conserved end residues are part of each CDR3. D genes are given only for firm matches. Size is stated for part of the rows, as once, few or many counts, or as a class when the clone is expanded.

clone_size j_call v_call d_call cdr3_aa cdr3_nt
few TRBJ2-3 TRBV20-1 . CSAYSYSGGTQYF TGCAGTGCTTACTCTTACTCCGGGGGTACGCAGTATTTT
many TRBJ2-3 TRBV20-1 TRBD2 CSAGGGGLFRSDTQYF TGCAGTGCAGGCGGGGGGGGACTATTCCGGTCAGATACGCAGTATTTT
few TRBJ2-3 TRBV4-3 . CASSQDLSPTDTQYF TGCGCCAGCAGCCAAGATCTGAGCCCTACAGATACGCAGTATTTT
. TRBJ2-7 TRBV6-1 TRBD2 CASSEPPGLAGYEQYF TGTGCCAGCAGTGAACCTCCGGGACTAGCGGGATACGAGCAGTACTTC
few TRBJ2-7 TRBV7-6 TRBD2 CASSPQTSGSFGEQYF TGTGCCAGCAGCCCGCAGACTAGCGGGAGTTTCGGCGAGCAGTACTTC
many TRBJ2-1 TRBV5-1 . CASSNPGQNNEQFF TGCGCCAGCAGTAATCCGGGACAAAACAATGAGCAGTTCTTC
few TRBJ2-3 TRBV12-3/TRBV12-4 . CASRGPRTQYF TGTGCCAGCAGGGGCCCCCGTACGCAGTATTTT
. TRBJ2-7 TRBV7-9 . CASSLVDSNEQYF TGTGCCAGCAGCTTAGTCGACAGTAACGAGCAGTACTTC
. TRBJ2-3 TRBV10-3 . CAISESRGADTQYF TGTGCCATCAGTGAGTCTCGCGGGGCAGATACGCAGTATTTT
few TRBJ2-1 TRBV5-1 TRBD2 CASSPLAGGPLEQFF TGCGCCAGCAGCCCCCTAGCGGGAGGGCCACTTGAGCAGTTCTTC
many TRBJ2-3 TRBV6-2/TRBV6-3 TRBD1 CASSGGQLTDTQYF TGTGCCAGCAGTGGGGGACAGCTCACAGATACGCAGTATTTT
many TRBJ2-3 TRBV7-2 . CASSSLAGAPDTQYF TGTGCCAGCAGCTCCCTAGCAGGGGCCCCAGATACGCAGTATTTT
many TRBJ2-1 TRBV24-1 TRBD1 CATQPGQLANEQFF TGTGCCACCCAGCCGGGACAGCTTGCCAATGAGCAGTTCTTC
. TRBJ2-1 TRBV7-3 . CASSSGTAPNNEQFF TGTGCCAGCAGCTCCGGGACTGCACCCAACAATGAGCAGTTCTTC
. TRBJ1-3 TRBV9 TRBD1 CASSVTGENTIYF TGTGCCAGCAGCGTAACAGGGGAAAACACCATATATTTT
. TRBJ2-7 TRBV4-2 TRBD1 CASRDPGQGGEQYF TGTGCCAGCAGGGACCCGGGACAGGGTGGCGAGCAGTACTTC
. TRBJ2-7 TRBV6-2/TRBV6-3 . CASREGVAYEQYF TGTGCCAGCAGGGAAGGGGTGGCCTACGAGCAGTACTTC
few TRBJ2-7 TRBV2 TRBD1 CASRVDRATYEQYF TGTGCCAGCAGAGTCGACAGGGCCACCTACGAGCAGTACTTC
many TRBJ2-5 TRBV18 . CASSPQGRAETQYF TGTGCCAGCTCACCGCAGGGGCGAGCAGAGACCCAGTACTTC
. TRBJ2-7 TRBV7-2 TRBD1 CASSFGTVSEQYF TGTGCCAGCAGCTTCGGGACAGTTTCCGAGCAGTACTTC
many TRBJ2-3 TRBV20-1 . CSASIFVGDTQYF TGCAGTGCTAGTATCTTCGTAGGGGATACGCAGTATTTT
many TRBJ2-1 TRBV24-1 . CATARAYNEQFF TGTGCCACCGCTCGGGCCTACAATGAGCAGTTCTTC
many TRBJ2-7 TRBV13 . CASSLRASYEQYF TGTGCCAGCAGCTTAAGGGCTAGCTACGAGCAGTACTTC
few TRBJ1-4 TRBV12-3/TRBV12-4 . CASYFGEKLFF TGTGCCAGTTATTTTGGAGAAAAACTGTTTTTT
many TRBJ2-3 TRBV15 TRBD2 CATVAGGTDTQYF TGTGCCACCGTAGCGGGAGGCACAGATACGCAGTATTTT
many TRBJ1-6 TRBV2 . CASGESGYNSPLHF TGTGCCAGCGGGGAGTCGGGTTATAATTCACCCCTCCACTTT
few TRBJ2-5 TRBV29-1 TRBD1 CSVGPGQGYQETQYF TGCAGCGTTGGACCGGGACAGGGCTACCAAGAGACCCAGTACTTC
. TRBJ1-5 TRBV6-2/TRBV6-3 . CASSSRARNQPQHF TGTGCCAGCAGTTCGAGGGCGCGGAATCAGCCCCAGCATTTT
few TRBJ2-1 TRBV2 . CASSEATSYNEQFF TGTGCCAGCAGTGAAGCGACTAGCTACAATGAGCAGTTCTTC
many TRBJ2-1 TRBV20-1 . CSARGHPNEQFF TGCAGTGCGAGGGGTCATCCCAATGAGCAGTTCTTC
few TRBJ2-1 TRBV3-1 . CASSQTTMGEQFF TGTGCCAGCAGCCAAACCACTATGGGAGAGCAGTTCTTC
. TRBJ1-1 TRBV12-3/TRBV12-4 . CASTLIQGIEAFF TGTGCCAGCACCCTGATACAGGGAATTGAAGCTTTCTTT
few TRBJ2-1 TRBV4-3 . CASSQDRTEQFF TGCGCCAGCAGCCAAGATAGAACTGAGCAGTTCTTC
few TRBJ2-1 TRBV6-2/TRBV6-3 TRBD2 CASSQPLAGGYNEQFF TGTGCCAGCAGCCAACCTCTAGCGGGGGGATACAATGAGCAGTTCTTC
. TRBJ2-5 TRBV9 TRBD2 CASSVDRGSWETQYF TGTGCCAGCAGCGTAGACCGCGGGAGTTGGGAGACCCAGTACTTC